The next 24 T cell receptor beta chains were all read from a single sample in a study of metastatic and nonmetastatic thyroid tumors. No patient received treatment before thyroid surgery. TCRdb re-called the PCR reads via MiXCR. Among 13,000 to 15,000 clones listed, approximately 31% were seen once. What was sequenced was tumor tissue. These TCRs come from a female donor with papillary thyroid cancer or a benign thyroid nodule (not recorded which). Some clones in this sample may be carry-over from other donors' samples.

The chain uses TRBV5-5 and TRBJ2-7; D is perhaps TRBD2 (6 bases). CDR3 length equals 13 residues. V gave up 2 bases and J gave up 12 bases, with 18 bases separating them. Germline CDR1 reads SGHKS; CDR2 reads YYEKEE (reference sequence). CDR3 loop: CASSLAGLPPAYF. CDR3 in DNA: TGTGCCAGCAGCTTAGCGGGCCTACCACCAGCGTACTTC.

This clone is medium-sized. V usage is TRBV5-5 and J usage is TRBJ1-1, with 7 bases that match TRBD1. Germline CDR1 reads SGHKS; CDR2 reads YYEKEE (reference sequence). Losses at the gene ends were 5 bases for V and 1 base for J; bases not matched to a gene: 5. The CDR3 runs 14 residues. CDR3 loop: CASRLGQTNTEAFF. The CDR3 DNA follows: TGTGCCAGCAGGCTGGGACAGACGAACACTGAAGCTTTCTTT.

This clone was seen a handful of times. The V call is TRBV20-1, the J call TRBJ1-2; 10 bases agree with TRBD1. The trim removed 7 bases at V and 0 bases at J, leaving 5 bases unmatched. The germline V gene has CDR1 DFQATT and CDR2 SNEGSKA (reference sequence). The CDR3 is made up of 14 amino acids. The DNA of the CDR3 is TGCAGTGTTAATGGACAGGGGGCTAACTATGGCTACACCTTC. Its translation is CSVNGQGANYGYTF.

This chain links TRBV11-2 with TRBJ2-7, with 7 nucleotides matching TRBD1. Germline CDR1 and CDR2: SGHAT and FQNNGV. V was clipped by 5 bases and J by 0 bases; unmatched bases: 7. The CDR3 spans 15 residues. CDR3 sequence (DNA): TGTGCCAGCAGCCGAGACAGGGTGACCTCCTACGAGCAGTACTTC. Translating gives CASSRDRVTSYEQYF.

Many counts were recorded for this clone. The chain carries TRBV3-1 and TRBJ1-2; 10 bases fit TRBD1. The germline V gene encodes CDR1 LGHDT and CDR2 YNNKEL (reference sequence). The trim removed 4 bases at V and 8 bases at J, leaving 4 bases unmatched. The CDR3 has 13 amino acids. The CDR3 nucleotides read TGTGCCAGCAGCCGGGGACAGGGGATGGGCTACACCTTC. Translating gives CASSRGQGMGYTF. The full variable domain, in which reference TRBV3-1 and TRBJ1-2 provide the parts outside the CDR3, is DTAVSQTPKYLVTQMGNDKSIKCEQNLGHDTMYWYKQDSKKFLKIMFSYNNKELIINETVPNRFSPKSPDKAHLNLHINSLELGDSAVYFCASSRGQGMGYTFGSGTRLTVV.

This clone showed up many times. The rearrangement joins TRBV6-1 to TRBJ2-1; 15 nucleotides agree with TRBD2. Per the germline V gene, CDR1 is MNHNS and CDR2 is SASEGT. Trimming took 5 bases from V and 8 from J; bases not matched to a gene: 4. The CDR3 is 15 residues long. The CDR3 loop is CASSRTSGGVDEQFF. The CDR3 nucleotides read TGTGCCAGCAGTCGGACTAGCGGGGGGGTCGATGAGCAGTTCTTC.

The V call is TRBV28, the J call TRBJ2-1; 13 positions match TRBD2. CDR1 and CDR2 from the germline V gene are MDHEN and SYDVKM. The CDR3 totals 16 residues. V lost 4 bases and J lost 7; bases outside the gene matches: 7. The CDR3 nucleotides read TGTGCCAGCAGTTCTACTAGCGGGAGGGCCGGGAATGAGCAGTTCTTC. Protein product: CASSSTSGRAGNEQFF.

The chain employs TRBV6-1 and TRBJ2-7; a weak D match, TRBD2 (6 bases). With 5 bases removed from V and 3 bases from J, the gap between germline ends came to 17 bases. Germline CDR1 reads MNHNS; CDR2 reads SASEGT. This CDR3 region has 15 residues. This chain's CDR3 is CASSSGQGGDYEQYF. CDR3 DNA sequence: TGTGCCAGCAGTTCCGGGCAGGGAGGAGACTACGAGCAGTACTTC.

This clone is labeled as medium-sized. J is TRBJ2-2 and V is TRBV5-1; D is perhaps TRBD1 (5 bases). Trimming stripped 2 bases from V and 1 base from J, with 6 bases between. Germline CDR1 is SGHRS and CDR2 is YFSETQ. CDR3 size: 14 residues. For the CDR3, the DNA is TGCGCCAGCAGCTTAGACAGGAACACCGGGGAGCTGTTTTTT. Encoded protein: CASSLDRNTGELFF.

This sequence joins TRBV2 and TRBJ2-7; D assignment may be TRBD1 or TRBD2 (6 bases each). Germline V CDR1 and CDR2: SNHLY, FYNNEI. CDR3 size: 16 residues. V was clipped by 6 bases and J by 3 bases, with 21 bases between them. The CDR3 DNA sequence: TGTGCCAGCAGCAGGGTGGGGGGACAAGGTTACTACGAGCAGTACTTC. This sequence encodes CASSRVGGQGYYEQYF.

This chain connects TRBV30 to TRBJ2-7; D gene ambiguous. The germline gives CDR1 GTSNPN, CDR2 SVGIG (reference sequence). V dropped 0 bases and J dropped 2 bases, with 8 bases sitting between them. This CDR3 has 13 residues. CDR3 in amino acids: CAWSVHGPYEQYF. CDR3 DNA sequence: TGTGCCTGGAGTGTACACGGCCCCTACGAGCAGTACTTC.

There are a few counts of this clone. CDR3 nucleotide sequence: TGTGCCAGCAGTTACTCAGGGAACTATGGCTACACCTTC. It specifies CASSYSGNYGYTF. V and J are TRBV6-5 and TRBJ1-2; D is unclear. Germline V CDR1 and CDR2: MNHEY, SVGAGI. The CDR3 length is 13 residues. Trimming took 0 bases from V and 2 from J, leaving 4 bases between them.

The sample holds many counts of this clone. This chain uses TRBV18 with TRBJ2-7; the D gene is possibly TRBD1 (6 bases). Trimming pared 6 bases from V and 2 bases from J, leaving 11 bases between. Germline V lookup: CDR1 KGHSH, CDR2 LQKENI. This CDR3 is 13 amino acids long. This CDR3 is CASSGTNPYEQYF. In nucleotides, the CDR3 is TGTGCCAGCTCCGGGACAAATCCCTACGAGCAGTACTTC.

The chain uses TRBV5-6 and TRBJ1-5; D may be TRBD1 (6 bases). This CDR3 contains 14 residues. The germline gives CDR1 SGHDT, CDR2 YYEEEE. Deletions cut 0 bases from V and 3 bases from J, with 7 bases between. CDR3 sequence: CASSLDRDNQPQHF. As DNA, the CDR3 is TGTGCCAGCAGCTTGGACAGGGACAATCAGCCCCAGCATTTT.

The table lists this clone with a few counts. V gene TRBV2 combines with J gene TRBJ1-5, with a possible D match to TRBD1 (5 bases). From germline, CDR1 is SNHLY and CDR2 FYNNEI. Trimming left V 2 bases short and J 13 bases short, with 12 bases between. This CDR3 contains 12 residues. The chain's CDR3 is CASSEMDTEQHF. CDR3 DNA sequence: TGTGCCAGCAGTGAAATGGACACCGAGCAGCATTTT. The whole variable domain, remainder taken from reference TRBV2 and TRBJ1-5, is EPEVTQTPSHQVTQMGQEVILRCVPISNHLYFYWYRQILGQKVEFLVSFYNNEISEKSEIFDDQFSVERPDGSNFTLKIRSTKLEDSAMYFCASSEMDTEQHFGDGTRLSIL.

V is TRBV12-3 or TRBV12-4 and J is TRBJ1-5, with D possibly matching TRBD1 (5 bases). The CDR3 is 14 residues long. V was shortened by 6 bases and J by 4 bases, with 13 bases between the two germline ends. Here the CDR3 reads CASRGPGRNQPQHF. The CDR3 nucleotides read TGTGCCAGCAGAGGACCGGGACGGAATCAGCCCCAGCATTTT.

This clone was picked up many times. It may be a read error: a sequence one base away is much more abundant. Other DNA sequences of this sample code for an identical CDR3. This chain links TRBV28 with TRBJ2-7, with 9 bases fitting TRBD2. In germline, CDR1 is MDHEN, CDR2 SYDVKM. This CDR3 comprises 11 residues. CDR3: CASSSTSGQYF. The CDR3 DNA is TGCGCCAGCAGTTCGACTAGCGGTCAGTACTTC.

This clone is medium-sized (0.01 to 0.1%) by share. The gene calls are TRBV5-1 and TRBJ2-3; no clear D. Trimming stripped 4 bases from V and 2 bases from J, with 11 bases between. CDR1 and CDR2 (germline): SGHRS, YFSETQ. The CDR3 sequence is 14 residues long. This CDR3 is CASSPGSVTDTQYF. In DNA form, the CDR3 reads TGCGCCAGCAGCCCCGGGTCCGTCACAGATACGCAGTATTTT.

The CDR3 loop is CASRREWDSSDTQYF. The CDR3 DNA is TGTGCCAGCAGAAGAGAGTGGGACTCTTCGGATACGCAGTATTTT. The chain has TRBV13 and TRBJ2-3; D perhaps matches TRBD2 (6 bases). From germline, CDR1 is PRHDT and CDR2 FYEKMQ (reference sequence). Trimming took 6 bases from V and 6 from J, leaving 19 bases between them. The length of the CDR3 is 15 residues. Combining the CDR3 with reference TRBV13 and TRBJ2-3 gives the whole variable domain AAGVIQSPRHLIKEKRETATLKCYPIPRHDTVYWYQQGPGQDPQFLISFYEKMQSDKGSIPDRFSAQQFSDYHSELNMSSLELGDSALYFCASRREWDSSDTQYFGPGTRLTVL.

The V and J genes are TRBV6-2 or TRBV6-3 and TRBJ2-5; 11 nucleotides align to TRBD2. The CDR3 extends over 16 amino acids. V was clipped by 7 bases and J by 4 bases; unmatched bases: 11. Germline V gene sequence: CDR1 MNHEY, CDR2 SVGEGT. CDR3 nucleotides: TGTGCCAGCAATCAACTAGCGGGAGTGGTAGCAGAGACCCAGTACTTC. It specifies CASNQLAGVVAETQYF.

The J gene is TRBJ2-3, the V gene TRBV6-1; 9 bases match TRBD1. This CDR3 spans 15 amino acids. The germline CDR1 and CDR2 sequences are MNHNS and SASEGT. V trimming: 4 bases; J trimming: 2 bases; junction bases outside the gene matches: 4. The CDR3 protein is CASSAQGAPTDTQYF. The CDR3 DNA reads TGTGCCAGCAGTGCACAGGGGGCCCCCACAGATACGCAGTATTTT.

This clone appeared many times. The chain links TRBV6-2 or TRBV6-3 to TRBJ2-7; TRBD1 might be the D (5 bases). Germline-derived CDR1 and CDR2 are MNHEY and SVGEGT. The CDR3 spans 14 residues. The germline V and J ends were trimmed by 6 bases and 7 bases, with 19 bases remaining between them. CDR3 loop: CASSQDAGSSEQYF. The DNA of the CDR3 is TGTGCCAGCAGCCAAGATGCAGGGTCTAGTGAGCAGTACTTC.

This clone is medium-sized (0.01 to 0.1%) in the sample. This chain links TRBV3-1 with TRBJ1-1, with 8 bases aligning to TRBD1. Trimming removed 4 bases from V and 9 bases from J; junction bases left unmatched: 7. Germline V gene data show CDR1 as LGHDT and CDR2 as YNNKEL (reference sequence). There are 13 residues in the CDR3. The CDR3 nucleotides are TGTGCCAGCAGCCCAGGACAGGGCCAGAAAGCTTTCTTT. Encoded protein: CASSPGQGQKAFF.

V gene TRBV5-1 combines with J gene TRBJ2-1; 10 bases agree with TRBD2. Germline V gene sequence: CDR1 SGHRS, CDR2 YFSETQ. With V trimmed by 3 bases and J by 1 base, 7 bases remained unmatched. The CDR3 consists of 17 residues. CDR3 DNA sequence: TGCGCCAGCAGCTCCTACCTACTAGCGGGGTCCTACAATGAGCAGTTCTTC. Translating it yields CASSSYLLAGSYNEQFF.